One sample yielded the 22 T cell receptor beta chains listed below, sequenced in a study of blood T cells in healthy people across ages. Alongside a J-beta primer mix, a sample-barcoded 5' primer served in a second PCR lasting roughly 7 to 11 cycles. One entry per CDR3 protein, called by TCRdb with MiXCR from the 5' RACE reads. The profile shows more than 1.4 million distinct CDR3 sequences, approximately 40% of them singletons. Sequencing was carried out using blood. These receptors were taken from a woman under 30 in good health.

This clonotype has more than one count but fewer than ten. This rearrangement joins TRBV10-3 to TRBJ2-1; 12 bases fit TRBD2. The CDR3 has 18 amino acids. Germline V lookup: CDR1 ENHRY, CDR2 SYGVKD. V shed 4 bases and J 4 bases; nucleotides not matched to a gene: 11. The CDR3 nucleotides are TGTGCCATCAGTGGGTCCGGGACTAGCGGGCCAGAATACAATGAGCAGTTCTTC. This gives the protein CAISGSGTSGPEYNEQFF.

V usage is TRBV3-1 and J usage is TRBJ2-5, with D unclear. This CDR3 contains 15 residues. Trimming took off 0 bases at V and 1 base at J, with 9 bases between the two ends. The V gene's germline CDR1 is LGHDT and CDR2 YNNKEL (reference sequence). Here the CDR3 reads CASSQDGRSQETQYF. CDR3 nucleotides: TGTGCCAGCAGCCAAGACGGTAGATCCCAAGAGACCCAGTACTTC.

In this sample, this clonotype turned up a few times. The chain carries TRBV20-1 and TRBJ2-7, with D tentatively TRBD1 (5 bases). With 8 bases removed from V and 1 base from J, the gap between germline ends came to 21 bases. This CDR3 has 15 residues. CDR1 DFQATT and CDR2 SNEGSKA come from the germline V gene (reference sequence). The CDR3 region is CSTKGSAGMSYEQYF. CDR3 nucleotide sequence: TGCAGTACAAAGGGGTCGGCAGGGATGTCCTACGAGCAGTACTTC.

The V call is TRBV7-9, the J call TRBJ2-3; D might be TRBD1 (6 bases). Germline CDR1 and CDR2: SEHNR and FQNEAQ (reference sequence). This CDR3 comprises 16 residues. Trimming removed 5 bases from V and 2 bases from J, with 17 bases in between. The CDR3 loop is CASSPYRQAITDTQYF. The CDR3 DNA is TGTGCCAGCAGCCCCTACAGACAGGCGATCACAGATACGCAGTATTTT.

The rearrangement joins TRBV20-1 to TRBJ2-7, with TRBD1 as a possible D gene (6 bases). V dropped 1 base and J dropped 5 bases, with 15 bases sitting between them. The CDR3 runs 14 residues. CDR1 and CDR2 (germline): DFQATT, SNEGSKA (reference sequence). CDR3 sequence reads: CSARGTGNTDEQYF. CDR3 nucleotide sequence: TGCAGTGCTAGAGGAACAGGGAATACCGACGAGCAGTACTTC.

CDR3 loop: CAAGDRGEDEQYF. Written as DNA, the CDR3 is TGTGCCGCAGGGGATCGGGGGGAGGACGAGCAGTACTTC. The chain carries TRBV10-3 and TRBJ2-7; weak D call: TRBD2 (7 bases). The germline CDR1 and CDR2 sequences are ENHRY and SYGVKD. The V gene lost 11 bases and the J gene lost 5 bases, with 19 bases spanning the gap. CDR3 size: 13 residues.

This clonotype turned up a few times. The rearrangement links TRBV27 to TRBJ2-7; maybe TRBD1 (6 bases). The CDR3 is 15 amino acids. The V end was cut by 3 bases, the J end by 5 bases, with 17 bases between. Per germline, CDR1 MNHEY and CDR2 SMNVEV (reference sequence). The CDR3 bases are TGTGCCAGCAGTTTGGTGGCAGGGGTTTGGAACGAGCAGTACTTC. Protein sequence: CASSLVAGVWNEQYF.

CDR3 DNA sequence: TGTGCCAGCAGTTCCCGGGACAGGGGGCAGGTGACCCAGTACTTC. Residues: CASSSRDRGQVTQYF. The gene calls are TRBV28 and TRBJ2-5, with 12 bases aligning to TRBD1. CDR3 size: 15 residues. Germline V CDR1 and CDR2: MDHEN, SYDVKM. The V segment lost 4 bases and the J segment 7 bases; nucleotides outside the gene matches: 7. The full variable domain, completed using reference TRBV28 and TRBJ2-5, is DVKVTQSSRYLVKRTGEKVFLECVQDMDHENMFWYRQDPGLGLRLIYFSYDVKMKEKGDIPEGYSVSREKKERFSLILESASTNQTSMYLCASSSRDRGQVTQYFGPGTRLLVL.

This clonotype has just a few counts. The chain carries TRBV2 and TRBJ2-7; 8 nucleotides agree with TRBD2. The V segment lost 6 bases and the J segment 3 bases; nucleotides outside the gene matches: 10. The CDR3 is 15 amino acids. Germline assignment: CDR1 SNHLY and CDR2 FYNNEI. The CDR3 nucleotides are TGTGCCAGCAGGTCCCTGTCAGGGACTAGCTACGAGCAGTACTTC. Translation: CASRSLSGTSYEQYF.

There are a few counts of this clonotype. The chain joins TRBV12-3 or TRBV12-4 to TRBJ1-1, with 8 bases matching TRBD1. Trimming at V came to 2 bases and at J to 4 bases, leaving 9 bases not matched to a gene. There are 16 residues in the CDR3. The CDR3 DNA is TGTGCCAGCAGTTTAAGGGCTACCACAGGGGGCACTGAAGCTTTCTTT. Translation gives CASSLRATTGGTEAFF.

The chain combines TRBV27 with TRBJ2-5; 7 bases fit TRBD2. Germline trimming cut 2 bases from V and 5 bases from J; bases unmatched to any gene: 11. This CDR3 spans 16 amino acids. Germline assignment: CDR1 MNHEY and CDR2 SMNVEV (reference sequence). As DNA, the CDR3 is TGTGCCAGCAGTTTACTTTCGGCGGGAGCTAGGGAGACCCAGTACTTC. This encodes CASSLLSAGARETQYF.

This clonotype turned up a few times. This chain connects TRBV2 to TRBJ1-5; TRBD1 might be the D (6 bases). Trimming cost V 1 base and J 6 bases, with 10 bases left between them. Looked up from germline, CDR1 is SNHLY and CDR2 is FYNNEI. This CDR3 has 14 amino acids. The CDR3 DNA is TGTGCCAGCAGTGAAGGGACAGTGGGTCAGCCCCAGCATTTT. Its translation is CASSEGTVGQPQHF.

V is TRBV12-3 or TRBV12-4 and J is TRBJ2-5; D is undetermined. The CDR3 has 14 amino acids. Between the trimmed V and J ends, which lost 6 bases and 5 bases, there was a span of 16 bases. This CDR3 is CASSPDLFGETQYF. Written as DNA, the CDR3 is TGTGCCAGCAGCCCGGACCTCTTCGGGGAGACCCAGTACTTC.

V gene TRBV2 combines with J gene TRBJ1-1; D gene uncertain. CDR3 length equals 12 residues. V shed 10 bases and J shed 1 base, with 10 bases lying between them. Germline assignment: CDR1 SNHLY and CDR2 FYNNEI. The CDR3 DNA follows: TGTGCCATCGTAACAGAGAACACTGAAGCTTTCTTT. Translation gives CAIVTENTEAFF.

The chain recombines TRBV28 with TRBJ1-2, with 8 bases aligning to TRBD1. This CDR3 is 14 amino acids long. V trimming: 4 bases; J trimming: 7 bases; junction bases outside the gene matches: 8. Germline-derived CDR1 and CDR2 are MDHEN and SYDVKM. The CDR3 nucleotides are TGTGCCAGCAGTTCTGGGGGACAGGATCGTGGCTACACCTTC. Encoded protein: CASSSGGQDRGYTF.

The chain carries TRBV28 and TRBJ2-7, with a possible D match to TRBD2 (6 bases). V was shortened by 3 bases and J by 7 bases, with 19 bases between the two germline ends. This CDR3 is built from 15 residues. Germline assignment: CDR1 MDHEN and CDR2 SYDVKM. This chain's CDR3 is CASSFDRGGAGEQYF. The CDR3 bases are TGTGCCAGCAGTTTCGATAGGGGCGGGGCAGGAGAGCAGTACTTC.

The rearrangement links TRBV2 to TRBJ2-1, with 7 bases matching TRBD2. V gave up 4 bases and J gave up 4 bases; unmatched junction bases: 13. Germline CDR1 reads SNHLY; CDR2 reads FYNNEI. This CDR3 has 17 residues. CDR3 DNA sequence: TGTGCCAGCAGTGTAAGCCCCACAGCGGGGCCTTACAATGAGCAGTTCTTC. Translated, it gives CASSVSPTAGPYNEQFF.

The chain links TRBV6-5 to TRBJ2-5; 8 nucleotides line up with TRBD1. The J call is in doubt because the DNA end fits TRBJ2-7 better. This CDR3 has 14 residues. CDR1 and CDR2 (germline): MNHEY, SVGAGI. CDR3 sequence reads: CASSSVQGVYEQYF. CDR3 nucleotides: TGTGCCAGCAGTTCGGTACAGGGGGTCTACGAGCAGTACTTC.

The CDR3 region is CASSLDRGNGRGEQFF. The CDR3 nucleotides read TGTGCCAGCAGCTTAGATAGAGGGAATGGGCGTGGTGAGCAGTTCTTC. The V gene is TRBV7-6, the J gene TRBJ2-1; the D gene is possibly TRBD2 (5 bases). The V and J ends lost 1 base and 9 bases respectively, with 19 bases between them. The CDR3 extends over 16 amino acids. Germline V lookup: CDR1 SGHVS, CDR2 FNYEAQ.

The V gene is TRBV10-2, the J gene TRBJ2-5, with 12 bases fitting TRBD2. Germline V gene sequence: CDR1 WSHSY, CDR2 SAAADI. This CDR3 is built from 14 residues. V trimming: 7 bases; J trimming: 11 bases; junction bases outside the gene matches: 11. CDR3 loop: CASKTSGSQGEQYF. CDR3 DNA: TGCGCCAGCAAGACTAGCGGGAGTCAGGGAGAGCAGTACTTC.

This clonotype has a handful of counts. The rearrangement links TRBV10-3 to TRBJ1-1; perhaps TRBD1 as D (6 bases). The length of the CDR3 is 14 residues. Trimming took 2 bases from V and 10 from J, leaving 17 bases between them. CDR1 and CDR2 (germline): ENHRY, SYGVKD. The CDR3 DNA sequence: TGTGCCATCAGTGAGGACGGAGTGGGGGCGGGAGCTTTCTTT. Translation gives CAISEDGVGAGAFF.

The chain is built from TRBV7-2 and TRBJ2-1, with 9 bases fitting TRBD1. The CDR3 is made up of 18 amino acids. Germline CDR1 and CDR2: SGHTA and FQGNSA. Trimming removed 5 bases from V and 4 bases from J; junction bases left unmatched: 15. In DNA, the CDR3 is TGTGCCAGCAGCCCAGGGAGGATTACAGGGGGCGCATACAATGAGCAGTTCTTC. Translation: CASSPGRITGGAYNEQFF.